The 5 T cell receptor beta chains below were found in one sample sequenced in a study of radiotherapy plus CTLA-4 blockade in lung cancer. TCRdb keeps only in-frame clones here, not all; method: immunoSEQ multiplex PCR. The data show roughly 53,000 clones, roughly three quarters seen once. This sample comprised peripheral blood, obtained from a patient treated with radiotherapy plus ipilimumab. These receptors were obtained from a human donor with non-small cell lung cancer who had a partial response to radiotherapy plus ipilimumab.

This clone has just a few counts. The V call is TRBV5-6, the J call TRBJ2-7; a possible D gene is TRBD2 (7 bases). This CDR3 has 15 amino acids. V shed 4 bases and J shed 0 bases, with 14 bases lying between them. Germline V gene sequence: CDR1 SGHDT, CDR2 YYEEEE. The DNA of the CDR3 is TGTGCCAGCAGCCCGTCGGCGGGGGCCTCCTACGAGCAGTACTTC. This translates into CASSPSAGASYEQYF. The full variable domain, completed using reference TRBV5-6 and TRBJ2-7, is DAGVTQSPTHLIKTRGQQVTLRCSPKSGHDTVSWYQQALGQGPQFIFQYYEEEERQRGNFPDRFSGHQFPNYSSELNVNALLLGDSALYLCASSPSAGASYEQYFGPGTRLTVT.

The J gene is TRBJ1-5, the V gene TRBV28; TRBD1 matches 8 bases. Trimming took 6 bases from V and 3 from J; bases not matched to a gene: 4. Germline CDR1 MDHEN, CDR2 SYDVKM. The CDR3 is 14 amino acids. The CDR3 reads CASSRGQVNQPQHF. In DNA, the CDR3 is TGTGCCAGCAGCCGGGGACAGGTCAATCAGCCCCAGCATTTT.

This chain uses TRBV19 with TRBJ2-5; TRBD2 aligns across 10 bases. The closer fit of TRBJ2-7 to the DNA end suggests the J call may be wrong. The germline V gene has CDR1 LNHDA and CDR2 SQIVND (reference sequence). CDR3 length: 15 amino acids. The CDR3 nucleotides are TGTGCCAGTAGTCTTCTAGCGGGGGATGCGGGCGAGCAGTACTTC. It encodes CASSLLAGDAGEQYF.

The rearrangement links TRBV23-1 to TRBJ2-5; TRBD1 agrees at 8 bases. TRBV23-1 is recorded as an ORF, its role being uncertain. The CDR3 sequence is 15 residues long. The J segment lost 5 bases and the V segment lost 2 bases, leaving 7 bases of the junction unmatched. The CDR3 loop reads CASSQNGQGSETQYF. The CDR3 nucleotides are TGCGCCAGCAGTCAAAATGGACAGGGCAGTGAGACCCAGTACTTC.

The J gene is TRBJ1-2, the V gene TRBV28; D is possibly TRBD1 (6 bases). This CDR3 is 16 amino acids long. Germline-derived CDR1 and CDR2 are MDHEN and SYDVKM. V lost 5 bases and J 3 bases, leaving 19 bases between the germline ends. CDR3 DNA sequence: TGTGCCAGCAGTCCCCAGGGCAGGGGATCTTACTATGGCTACACCTTC. It translates to CASSPQGRGSYYGYTF.